Below are 21 T cell receptor beta chains sequenced from a single sample in a study of blood T cell repertoires in COVID-19. Profiled with immunoSEQ multiplex PCR; TCRdb holds only in-frame clones, not every one. Among roughly 200,000 clones listed, over 75% were seen once. Sequencing was done on a sample of PBMCs or T cells enriched from blood (not recorded which). These TCRs come from a man in his forties who had recovered from COVID-19.

The genes are TRBV15 and TRBJ2-2; D perhaps matches TRBD1 (6 bases). Deletions cut 3 bases from V and 2 bases from J, with 7 bases between. Germline V lookup: CDR1 LNHNV, CDR2 YYDKDF (reference sequence). The CDR3 is 14 amino acids. The CDR3 sequence: CATSRGANTGELFF. CDR3 coding DNA: TGTGCCACCAGCAGGGGGGCTAACACCGGGGAGCTGTTTTTT.

The chain couples TRBV2 to TRBJ2-3; 7 positions agree with TRBD1. Trimming took 9 bases from V and 6 from J; bases not matched to a gene: 9. This CDR3 has 13 amino acids. Germline loops: CDR1 SNHLY, CDR2 FYNNEI. DNA for the CDR3: TGTGCCAGTGACAGGGACCCGTCGGATACGCAGTATTTT. Translating it yields CASDRDPSDTQYF. Based on the CDR3 plus reference TRBV2 and TRBJ2-3, the full variable domain is EPEVTQTPSHQVTQMGQEVILRCVPISNHLYFYWYRQILGQKVEFLVSFYNNEISEKSEIFDDQFSVERPDGSNFTLKIRSTKLEDSAMYFCASDRDPSDTQYFGPGTRLTVL.

The chain uses TRBV28 and TRBJ1-5; 9 bases agree with TRBD1. The germline gives CDR1 MDHEN, CDR2 SYDVKM. The CDR3 is made up of 15 amino acids. V shed 7 bases and J 7 bases; nucleotides not matched to a gene: 11. The CDR3 reads CASNTYGQGRQPQHF. Written as DNA, the CDR3 is TGTGCCAGCAATACTTACGGACAGGGGAGACAGCCCCAGCATTTT.

J is TRBJ2-5 and V is TRBV5-6, with TRBD1 matching 7 bases. V lost 4 bases to trimming and J lost 5 bases; unmatched junction nucleotides: 11. CDR3 length equals 15 residues. The germline V gene has CDR1 SGHDT and CDR2 YYEEEE. CDR3 residues: CASSQPTGIDETQYF. The DNA for the CDR3 is TGTGCCAGCAGCCAACCGACAGGGATCGACGAGACCCAGTACTTC.

This clone appeared a single time. V usage is TRBV5-4 and J usage is TRBJ1-4; 8 bases align to TRBD1. The CDR3 consists of 17 residues. Germline assignment: CDR1 SGHNT and CDR2 YYREEE (reference sequence). Trimming removed 4 bases from V and 1 base from J; junction bases left unmatched: 9. Here the CDR3 reads CASSPTTGGRTNEKLFF. CDR3 nucleotide sequence: TGTGCCAGCAGCCCGACCACAGGGGGTCGAACTAATGAAAAACTGTTTTTT.

The V and J genes are TRBV6-5 and TRBJ2-7; no clear D. Per the germline V gene, CDR1 is MNHEY and CDR2 is SVGAGI. The V end was cut by 4 bases, the J end by 4 bases, with 14 bases between. The CDR3 is 14 amino acids. The CDR3 region has the DNA TGTGCCAGCAGTTCGCAGTTGGGCCCTTACGAGCAGTACTTC. Translated, it gives CASSSQLGPYEQYF.

This clone has more than one count but fewer than ten. This chain connects TRBV9 to TRBJ1-5; no reliable D call. Trimming cost V 3 bases and J 15 bases, with 13 bases left between them. There are 11 residues in the CDR3. Germline CDR1 SGDLS, CDR2 YYNGEE. CDR3 residues: CASSGGLSSHF. CDR3 nucleotide sequence: TGTGCCAGCAGCGGTGGACTGTCATCGCATTTT.

Only one count was recorded for this clone. The chain is built from TRBV7-9 and TRBJ1-1; 8 nucleotides line up with TRBD1. Trimming at V came to 8 bases and at J to 2 bases, leaving 7 bases not matched to a gene. The CDR3 contains 14 residues. Looked up from germline, CDR1 is SEHNR and CDR2 is FQNEAQ (reference sequence). The CDR3 region has the DNA TGTGCCAGCGTTCCGACAGGGGTTAACACTGAAGCTTTCTTT. Its translation: CASVPTGVNTEAFF.

The gene calls are TRBV19 and TRBJ2-2; TRBD1 matches at 9 bases. The CDR3 loop spans 14 amino acids. V shed 7 bases, J shed 7 bases, and the junction held 7 bases outside the gene matches. CDR1 is LNHDA, CDR2 SQIVND, per germline (reference sequence). The CDR3 here is CASTQTGGRGELFF. The CDR3 bases are TGTGCCAGTACCCAGACAGGGGGACGCGGGGAGCTGTTTTTT.

V gene TRBV19 combines with J gene TRBJ1-2; TRBD1 matches at 7 bases. The CDR3 sequence is 12 residues long. Germline trimming cut 9 bases from V and 6 bases from J; bases unmatched to any gene: 7. Germline assignment: CDR1 LNHDA and CDR2 SQIVND (reference sequence). The DNA of the CDR3 is TGTGCCAGCCTGGGACAGCTCCATGGCTACACCTTC. It yields the protein CASLGQLHGYTF.

This clone was recorded only once. This chain joins TRBV12-3 or TRBV12-4 and TRBJ1-2; tentative D call: TRBD1 (6 bases). Trimming stripped 5 bases from V and 5 bases from J, with 12 bases between. This CDR3 contains 13 residues. CDR3 sequence: CASSQGTLYGYTF. CDR3 coding DNA: TGTGCCAGCAGTCAAGGGACACTTTATGGCTACACCTTC.

This clone turned up a few times. The chain recombines TRBV5-1 with TRBJ1-5, with 11 positions matching TRBD1. CDR3 length: 15 amino acids. The trim removed 3 bases at V and 4 bases at J, leaving 3 bases unmatched. Germline V CDR1 and CDR2: SGHRS, YFSETQ. The CDR3 nucleotides read TGCGCCAGCAGCTCCGGGACAGGGGGGAATCAGCCCCAGCATTTT. Translating it yields CASSSGTGGNQPQHF.

This clone was seen more than once but under ten times. The V gene is TRBV2, the J gene TRBJ2-6; 7 bases are shared with TRBD1. CDR1 and CDR2 (germline): SNHLY, FYNNEI. Unmatched junction bases numbered 19, after V lost 7 bases and J lost 4 bases. The CDR3 is 19 residues long. Written as DNA, the CDR3 is TGTGCCAGCACTCGGGACAGCCTGCTCGGTAAAACCGGGGCCAACGTCCTGACTTTC. This translates into CASTRDSLLGKTGANVLTF.

The chain links TRBV5-1 to TRBJ2-5; 10 bases agree with TRBD2. The CDR3 runs to 16 residues. The V gene's germline CDR1 is SGHRS and CDR2 YFSETQ. V was clipped by 2 bases and J by 5 bases; unmatched bases: 9. CDR3 DNA sequence: TGCGCCAGCAGCTTTATCGCTAGCGGGAGATGGGAGACCCAGTACTTC. Translated: CASSFIASGRWETQYF.

Of note for this clone: An end of the junction differs from the germline gene, which may be a read error. The rearrangement uses TRBV12-5 and TRBJ2-7; TRBD1 aligns across 9 bases. In germline, CDR1 is LGHNT, CDR2 FRNRAP. This CDR3 comprises 15 residues. The CDR3 sequence: CASGPGQGTSSEQYF. CDR3 nucleotide sequence: TGTGCTAGTGGTCCTGGACAGGGGACTTCCTCCGAGCAGTACTTC. Based on the CDR3 plus reference TRBV12-5 and TRBJ2-7, the full variable domain is DARVTQTPRHKVTEMGQEVTMRCQPILGHNTVFWYRQTMMQGLELLAYFRNRAPLDDSGMPKDRFSAEMPDATLATLKIQPSEPRDSAVYFCASGPGQGTSSEQYFGPGTRLTVT.

This clone was recorded only once. The chain is built from TRBV27 and TRBJ1-5; TRBD1 aligns across 9 bases. Per germline, CDR1 MNHEY and CDR2 SMNVEV (reference sequence). V lost 5 bases to trimming and J lost 0 bases; unmatched junction nucleotides: 11. There are 18 residues in the CDR3. In nucleotides, the CDR3 is TGTGCCAGCAGTAAAGGGACAGGGAATTTACATAGCAATCAGCCCCAGCATTTT. Its translation: CASSKGTGNLHSNQPQHF.

The V and J genes are TRBV3-1 (or the pseudogene TRBV3-2) and TRBJ1-5, with D possibly matching TRBD1 (6 bases). Looked up from germline, CDR1 is LGHDT and CDR2 is YNNKEL (reference sequence). V lost 3 bases and J lost 6, with 12 bases in between. The CDR3 is 14 amino acids. CDR3 in amino acids: CASSQTGGSQPQHF. The CDR3 coding sequence is TGTGCCAGCAGCCAGACGGGGGGCTCTCAGCCCCAGCATTTT.

J is TRBJ2-1 and V is TRBV15; TRBD2 aligns across 8 bases. Germline V CDR1 and CDR2: LNHNV, YYDKDF (reference sequence). J was trimmed by 7 bases and V by 6 bases; bases with no gene match: 17. This CDR3 region has 17 residues. The CDR3 coding sequence is TGTGCCACCAGTTTCTCTTTAGCGGGAAACCACGGGAATGAGCAGTTCTTC. Amino acids: CATSFSLAGNHGNEQFF.

The chain carries TRBV19 and TRBJ1-2, with D perhaps matching TRBD1 (5 bases). Germline CDR1 and CDR2: LNHDA and SQIVND (reference sequence). There are 15 residues in the CDR3. Trimming stripped 2 bases from V and 5 bases from J, with 15 bases between. The CDR3 sequence is CASSITGSTGYGYTF. CDR3 sequence (DNA): TGTGCCAGTAGTATAACCGGGAGTACAGGATATGGCTACACCTTC. Using reference TRBV19 and TRBJ1-2 for the parts outside the CDR3, the full variable domain is DGGITQSPKYLFRKEGQNVTLSCEQNLNHDAMYWYRQDPGQGLRLIYYSQIVNDFQKGDIAEGYSVSREKKESFPLTVTSAQKNPTAFYLCASSITGSTGYGYTFGSGTRLTVV.

The V gene is TRBV15, the J gene TRBJ1-6, with 9 bases fitting TRBD1. The CDR3 runs to 15 residues. Germline V gives CDR1 LNHNV, CDR2 YYDKDF (reference sequence). The V and J ends lost 5 bases and 9 bases, in that order; junction bases with no gene match: 8. This chain's CDR3 is CATSLRTGAGSPLHF. In DNA form, the CDR3 reads TGTGCCACCAGCCTCCGGACAGGGGCCGGTTCACCCCTCCACTTT. The variable domain in full, with the rest retrieved from reference TRBV15 and TRBJ1-6, is DAMVIQNPRYQVTQFGKPVTLSCSQTLNHNVMYWYQQKSSQAPKLLFHYYDKDFNNEADTPDNFQSRRPNTSFCFLDIRSPGLGDTAMYLCATSLRTGAGSPLHFGNGTRLTVT.

The rearrangement uses TRBV11-2 and TRBJ2-3; D remains ambiguous. The CDR3 has 12 amino acids. CDR1 and CDR2 from the germline V gene are SGHAT and FQNNGV. Trimming left V 5 bases short and J 2 bases short, with 5 bases between. CDR3 sequence: CASSPTTDTQYF. The CDR3 DNA is TGTGCCAGCAGCCCTACCACAGATACGCAGTATTTT.